This T cell receptor beta chain was identified during a study of OX40 agonist ivuxolimab in advanced cancers. Regarding the complete study: Ivuxolimab was an agonistic, fully human IgG2 monoclonal antibody directed against OX40 (CD134), a costimulatory receptor. Intravenous ivuxolimab was administered to patients every 2 weeks at six dose levels: 0.01, 0.1, 0.3, 1.5, 3 and 10 mg/kg. Of the 50 or so patients in dose escalation, 19 had hepatocellular carcinoma, around 15 had melanoma, 9 had renal cell carcinoma and 9 had head and neck cancer. A male proportion of under 85% and a mean age of approximately 58 years, ranging from 23 to 79, were recorded for the dose-escalation cohort. Patients were allowed to have had prior anti-PD-1, anti-PD-L1 or anti-CTLA-4 therapy, and 40% of the dose-escalation patients had been treated with checkpoint inhibitors. Partial responses were achieved by three dose-escalation patients, of whom one had hepatocellular carcinoma and two had cutaneous melanoma. Peripheral TCRbeta sequencing was intended to test whether TCR sequence diversity was altered and clonal T-cell expansion was caused by ivuxolimab. The paper covers the monotherapy dose-escalation part of the phase I ivuxolimab trial, which included N ≈ 50 patients.

This clone is a singleton in its sample. Which antigen it targets is not known. The sample holds no much larger clone one base away, and base qualities are not on file. The trial excluded patients who had a history of autoimmune disease or were on systemic immunosuppression. Peripheral blood for TCR sequencing was collected from all dose cohorts at baseline, on cycle 4 day 1, and on cycle 7 day 1. The samples were taken from a phase I, first-in-human, multicenter, open-label dose-escalation trial of ivuxolimab. Adults with locally advanced or metastatic melanoma, renal cell carcinoma, hepatocellular carcinoma or head and neck squamous cell carcinoma were enrolled in the trial. Before TCR sequencing, CD4+ T cells and CD8+ T cells were sorted from peripheral blood as separate populations. To sequence the TCRbeta CDR3 region, genomic DNA was isolated from the sorted cells. The immunoSEQ Assay was used to sequence the TCRbeta CDR3 regions. Not all clones reach the TCRdb copy of this immuneACCESS table, which keeps in-frame sequences only. Checked studies attribute under half of the gap to unresolved V genes and leave the rest unexplained. This sample is represented by approximately 68,000 clones; around 88% of them were singletons. In total, the top ten clones hold roughly 0.9% of the sample.

Points the paper makes about the study in general: Low levels of normalized T-cell clonal expansion were also seen in some patients who did not respond. Partial responders in the 0.1-3.0 mg/kg groups had among the lowest normalized peripheral clonal expansion, especially among CD8+ T cells. At doses from 0.1 to 3.0 mg/kg, clonal expansion was seen in both CD4+ and CD8+ blood T cells between baseline and week 6. After ivuxolimab, expanded clones were on average more numerous among CD8+ T cells than among CD4+ T cells. The antigen specificity of the peripheral T cells that underwent clonal expansion was not determined.

Source: CD4+ or CD8+ T cells sorted from blood, taken in a trial of the OX40 agonist ivuxolimab. This TCR was recovered from an adult with an advanced solid tumor such as melanoma, head and neck, liver or kidney cancer.

The nucleotide sequence is TGTGCCAGCAGTGCCCCCGGGACGGCGAGTAGCGAGCAGTACTTC. The translation is CASSAPGTASSEQYF. Here the chain combines TRBV27 and TRBJ2-7; the D segment may tentatively be TRBD1 or TRBD2, each giving 5 matched bases. CDR1 and CDR2 (MNHEY, SMNVEV) derive from the germline V gene (reference sequence). Trimming takes 5 bases from V and 6 bases from J, and the germline ends sit 20 bases apart. The CDR3 measures 15 amino acids from cysteine to phenylalanine. Here the CDR3 DNA is all that survives: 45 bases in frame from base 1.